What follows is one T cell receptor (beta chain) and its context. The antigen is unknown. Trimming removed 1 base from V and 5 bases from J; junction bases left unmatched: 6. There are 14 residues in the CDR3. The germline V gene has CDR1 DFQATT and CDR2 SNEGSKA (reference sequence). A single record per CDR3 protein comes from TCRdb applying MiXCR to the 5' RACE reads. The sample holds under 900,000 distinct CDR3 sequences, roughly 18% seen once. The data stem from a study of identical twins. Whole-study findings and limits: Carriage of fewer insertions was seen in abundant cord blood beta clonotypes, whereas memory repertoires showed none. Cross-sectional statistics underpinned the conclusions; the same donors were not followed.

These data were likewise used in another study, on T cells expressing NK-cell markers. From that study: HCMV specificity of the expanded NKG2C+ T cell clones stayed unclear.

Sequenced: PBMCs. This TCR came from a woman aged 18-29 years in good health. V is TRBV20-1 and J is TRBJ2-7, with 9 bases matching TRBD2. This chain's CDR3 is CSARGAGGPDEQYF. The CDR3 DNA is TGCAGTGCTAGAGGCGCGGGAGGGCCGGACGAGCAGTACTTC.